What follows are 30 T cell receptor beta chains derived from one specimen sequenced in a study of regulatory T cells in long-lasting Graves disease. The time point was: newly diagnosed GD, antithyroid drugs for less than 3 months. Isolated PBMC RNA provided the starting material for the TCR library. CDR3 regions were amplified by Arm-PCR using iRepertoire HTBI primers to build TCR beta libraries. TCRdb used MiXCR to reprocess the multiplex PCR reads, holding one entry per CDR3 protein. The table records approximately 440,000 distinct CDR3 sequences, 15% to 20% of them present only once. The data were also submitted as part of a second study, on T cells in Graves' hyperthyroidism and ophthalmopathy.

The sample consisted of peripheral blood mononuclear cells (PBMCs), taken at new diagnosis, from a patient treated with antithyroid drugs. Receptor source: a man in his forties with Graves disease.

The rearrangement links TRBV28 to TRBJ1-5; no reliable D call. The V gene's germline CDR1 is MDHEN and CDR2 SYDVKM. The germline V and J ends were trimmed by 10 bases and 4 bases, with 14 bases remaining between them. The CDR3 sequence is 13 residues long. DNA of the CDR3: TGTGCCACCAAAACAAGCTGGAATCAGCCCCAGCATTTT. It encodes CATKTSWNQPQHF.

This clonotype has ten or more counts. V and J are TRBV20-1 and TRBJ2-3; TRBD2 matches at 10 bases. The CDR3 has 16 amino acids. The J segment lost 1 base and the V segment lost 3 bases, leaving 7 bases of the junction unmatched. Germline CDR1 DFQATT, CDR2 SNEGSKA (reference sequence). The CDR3 DNA reads as TGCAGTGCTAGGGGAATACTAGCGGGGCGCACAGATACGCAGTATTTT. As protein: CSARGILAGRTDTQYF.

This clonotype was counted many times. The gene calls are TRBV20-1 and TRBJ2-3; TRBD2 matches 14 bases. The CDR3 is 14 residues long. Germline trimming cut 6 bases from V and 4 bases from J; bases unmatched to any gene: 3. Per germline, CDR1 DFQATT and CDR2 SNEGSKA (reference sequence). The CDR3 sequence is CSARTSGRSDTQYF. The CDR3 DNA follows: TGCAGTGCCCGGACTAGCGGGAGGTCAGATACGCAGTATTTT.

This clonotype was seen a handful of times. The rearrangement joins TRBV10-1 to TRBJ1-2, with D hard to call. CDR1 is WNHNN, CDR2 SYGVQD, per germline (reference sequence). This CDR3 comprises 13 residues. V shed 4 bases and J shed 0 bases, with 6 bases lying between them. CDR3 amino acids: CASSVLANYGYTF. The CDR3 DNA is TGCGCCAGCAGTGTTTTAGCTAACTATGGCTACACCTTC.

This clonotype was counted a few times. The J gene is TRBJ2-2, the V gene TRBV12-3 or TRBV12-4; TRBD1 aligns across 10 bases. Unmatched junction bases numbered 30, after V lost 10 bases and J lost 1 base. The CDR3 extends over 23 amino acids. CDR3: CATPAKTNRQGAGLAKNTGELFF. In DNA, the CDR3 is TGTGCCACTCCAGCTAAAACCAACAGACAGGGGGCTGGTCTAGCGAAGAACACCGGGGAGCTGTTTTTT.

This clonotype was counted only a few times. V gene TRBV5-6 combines with J gene TRBJ2-2; the match to TRBD2 covers 8 bases. V lost 2 bases to trimming and J lost 5 bases; unmatched junction nucleotides: 11. This CDR3 is 17 amino acids long. Germline loops: CDR1 SGHDT, CDR2 YYEEEE. The CDR3, as DNA: TGTGCCAGCAGCTTTTCCCGGACTAGCTTTGAAACCGGGGAGCTGTTTTTT. Translated, it gives CASSFSRTSFETGELFF.

This clonotype was detected many times. The gene calls are TRBV3-1 and TRBJ1-1; D is unclear. The CDR3 sequence is 12 residues long. V dropped 0 bases and J dropped 6 bases, with 5 bases sitting between them. CDR1 and CDR2 (germline): LGHDT, YNNKEL (reference sequence). CDR3 coding DNA: TGTGCCAGCAGCCAAGAAGGGCCTGAAGCTTTCTTT. Amino acid sequence: CASSQEGPEAFF.

CDR3 region: CSVDVGGGTYNEQFF. For the CDR3, the DNA is TGCAGCGTTGATGTGGGGGGGGGGACCTACAATGAGCAGTTCTTC. This rearrangement joins TRBV29-1 to TRBJ2-1; 7 nucleotides agree with TRBD2. Germline CDR1 SQVTM, CDR2 ANQGSEA. After removal of 3 bases from V and 2 bases from J, the junction contained 7 bases not matched to a gene. This CDR3 contains 15 residues.

This clonotype was seen more than once but under ten times. The chain combines TRBV10-1 with TRBJ2-3; D gene ambiguous. V was clipped by 4 bases and J by 0 bases, with 5 bases between them. This CDR3 has 13 amino acids. From germline, CDR1 is WNHNN and CDR2 SYGVQD (reference sequence). The chain's CDR3 is CASSATSTDTQYF. As DNA, the CDR3 is TGCGCCAGCAGTGCGACTAGCACAGATACGCAGTATTTT.

Many counts were recorded for this clonotype. The CDR3 DNA reads TGCGCCAGCAGCGTTACCCAAAGTGCAGGCGAGCAGTACTTC. As protein: CASSVTQSAGEQYF. The J gene is TRBJ2-7, the V gene TRBV5-1; the D is unclear. Germline V lookup: CDR1 SGHRS, CDR2 YFSETQ. V shed 4 bases and J shed 6 bases, with 17 bases lying between them. This CDR3 is built from 14 residues. The variable domain in full, completed from reference TRBV5-1 and TRBJ2-7, reads KAGVTQTPRYLIKTRGQQVTLSCSPISGHRSVSWYQQTPGQGLQFLFEYFSETQRNKGNFPGRFSGRQFSNSRSEMNVSTLELGDSALYLCASSVTQSAGEQYFGPGTRLTVT.

This clonotype showed up many times. The rearrangement links TRBV28 to TRBJ2-1; D gene unclear. Trimming cost V 5 bases and J 10 bases, with 9 bases left between them. The CDR3 covers 11 residues. Germline-derived CDR1 and CDR2 are MDHEN and SYDVKM. The CDR3 region is CASSVGVEQFF. CDR3 in DNA: TGTGCCAGCAGTGTCGGAGTCGAGCAGTTCTTC.

This clonotype has a handful of counts. The genes are TRBV27 and TRBJ2-1; 8 bases map to TRBD2. V gave up 6 bases and J gave up 6 bases; unmatched junction bases: 31. Germline V CDR1 and CDR2: MNHEY, SMNVEV (reference sequence). The CDR3 covers 22 residues. CDR3 nucleotides: TGTGCCAGCAGAATTACCCTCGCTTGGAGCGGGAGAGGGGGGGGGGAATTCAATGAGCAGTTCTTC. Protein sequence: CASRITLAWSGRGGGEFNEQFF.

About this clonotype: The germline gene is not matched at one end of the junction; a read error may be the cause. The chain uses TRBV5-1 and TRBJ2-7; 7 bases fit TRBD2. The germline CDR1 and CDR2 sequences are SGHRS and YFSETQ. The CDR3 consists of 14 residues. The CDR3 coding sequence is TGCGCCAGCAGCTTGGGGGGGGGTTCCTACAAGCAGTACTTC. Residues: CASSLGGGSYKQYF.

The chain recombines TRBV12-3 or TRBV12-4 with TRBJ2-7; D is undetermined. The CDR3 extends over 16 amino acids. V lost 2 bases to trimming and J lost 2 bases, with 16 bases between them. CDR3 protein: CASSLKGPPGPYEQYF. CDR3 DNA sequence: TGTGCCAGCAGTTTAAAGGGCCCACCGGGCCCCTACGAGCAGTACTTC.

This clonotype was picked up many times. The rearrangement joins TRBV6-5 to TRBJ2-7, with a tentative D call TRBD1 (5 bases). Germline CDR1 reads MNHEY; CDR2 reads SVGAGI. Trimming stripped 2 bases from V and 3 bases from J, with 11 bases between. The CDR3 spans 14 residues. As DNA, the CDR3 is TGTGCCAGCAGTTACGGAGACAGAATCTACGAGCAGTACTTC. Encoded protein: CASSYGDRIYEQYF.

This clonotype was seen repeatedly, ten times or more. The chain links TRBV28 to TRBJ1-2; 7 nucleotides align to TRBD1. The CDR3 totals 15 residues. J lost 2 bases, V lost 3 bases, and 6 bases had no gene match. CDR1 is MDHEN, CDR2 SYDVKM, per germline. This CDR3 is CASSFPDRVNYGYTF. CDR3 nucleotides: TGTGCCAGCAGTTTTCCCGACAGGGTGAACTATGGCTACACCTTC.

This clonotype has ten or more counts. The chain uses TRBV20-1 and TRBJ2-3, with 9 nucleotides matching TRBD2. This CDR3 region has 14 residues. From germline, CDR1 is DFQATT and CDR2 SNEGSKA (reference sequence). V dropped 6 bases and J dropped 2; count of bases not matched to a gene: 6. The CDR3 spells CSAWLAGYTDTQYF. The CDR3 nucleotides are TGCAGTGCCTGGCTAGCGGGATACACAGATACGCAGTATTTT.

This clonotype was counted ten times or more. V is TRBV7-9 and J is TRBJ1-1, with 7 bases lining up with TRBD1. J lost 3 bases, V lost 6 bases, and 13 bases had no gene match. Per the germline V gene, CDR1 is SEHNR and CDR2 is FQNEAQ (reference sequence). This CDR3 has 16 residues. The DNA for the CDR3 is TGTGCCAGCAGAGCGAAAACAGGGGACCTTGACACTGAAGCTTTCTTT. Encoded protein: CASRAKTGDLDTEAFF.

This clonotype was detected ten times or more. This chain joins TRBV5-1 and TRBJ2-6, with no clear D. V lost 6 bases to trimming and J lost 0 bases, with 7 bases between them. The CDR3 length is 14 residues. Germline V gene lookup returns CDR1 SGHRS and CDR2 YFSETQ. CDR3 in DNA: TGCGCCAGCACCTACGCCTCTGGGGCCAACGTCCTGACTTTC. Its protein is CASTYASGANVLTF.

This clonotype showed up many times. The gene calls are TRBV20-1 and TRBJ2-7, with 10 bases that match TRBD2. Looked up from germline, CDR1 is DFQATT and CDR2 is SNEGSKA (reference sequence). This CDR3 comprises 13 residues. The V gene end was trimmed by 6 bases and the J gene end by 2 bases; junction bases not matched to a gene: 4. The CDR3 DNA is TGCAGTGCCGAGCTAGCGGGAGCCTACGAGCAGTACTTC. It translates to CSAELAGAYEQYF.

The chain joins TRBV12-3 or TRBV12-4 to TRBJ2-5; no definite D call. The CDR3 loop spans 14 amino acids. Between the trimmed V and J ends, which lost 3 bases and 3 bases, there was a span of 11 bases. The CDR3 DNA reads TGTGCCAGCAGTTTTTCCAGGCAGAAAGAGACCCAGTACTTC. It translates to CASSFSRQKETQYF.

The table lists this clonotype with many counts. The V gene is TRBV5-1, the J gene TRBJ2-7; 9 bases fit TRBD2. V gave up 4 bases and J gave up 10 bases; unmatched junction bases: 15. Looked up from germline, CDR1 is SGHRS and CDR2 is YFSETQ. The CDR3 length is 15 residues. This CDR3 is CASSGVAGERLEQYF. The DNA of the CDR3 is TGCGCCAGCAGCGGGGTAGCGGGAGAGAGATTAGAACAGTACTTC.

In this sample, this clonotype turned up many times. The chain carries TRBV30 and TRBJ2-2; D might be TRBD1 (5 bases). CDR1 and CDR2 (germline): GTSNPN, SVGIG (reference sequence). The CDR3 has 15 residues. V was clipped by 2 bases and J by 1 base, with 11 bases between them. CDR3 region: CAWSIGARNTGELFF. CDR3 coding DNA: TGTGCCTGGAGTATAGGGGCCCGGAACACCGGGGAGCTGTTTTTT.

This clonotype was seen ten or more times. The chain joins TRBV28 to TRBJ2-1; 11 bases line up with TRBD2. CDR3 length: 15 residues. Germline lookup yields CDR1 MDHEN and CDR2 SYDVKM. The V and J ends lost 3 bases and 7 bases, in that order; junction bases with no gene match: 5. The CDR3 is CASSFEGLAVNEQFF. DNA of the CDR3: TGTGCCAGCAGTTTCGAGGGACTAGCGGTGAATGAGCAGTTCTTC. The full variable domain, in which reference TRBV28 and TRBJ2-1 provide the parts outside the CDR3, is DVKVTQSSRYLVKRTGEKVFLECVQDMDHENMFWYRQDPGLGLRLIYFSYDVKMKEKGDIPEGYSVSREKKERFSLILESASTNQTSMYLCASSFEGLAVNEQFFGPGTRLTVL.

The rearrangement links TRBV15 to TRBJ2-3; 7 nucleotides line up with TRBD2. Per germline, CDR1 LNHNV and CDR2 YYDKDF (reference sequence). V was clipped by 4 bases and J by 2 bases; unmatched bases: 6. CDR3 size: 15 residues. CDR3 protein: CATSTLGGSTDTQYF. For the CDR3, the DNA is TGTGCCACCAGCACCCTGGGGGGGTCCACAGATACGCAGTATTTT.

This clonotype appeared many times. This chain connects TRBV5-1 to TRBJ1-4, with a tentative D call TRBD1 (6 bases). Germline CDR1 is SGHRS and CDR2 is YFSETQ. V shed 4 bases and J shed 7 bases, with 14 bases lying between them. The CDR3 contains 14 residues. CDR3 bases: TGCGCCAGCAGCGACCCAGGGGATGGTGAAAAACTGTTTTTT. Its protein product is CASSDPGDGEKLFF.

This clonotype occurred many times. The chain combines TRBV6-2 or TRBV6-3 with TRBJ2-7, with 9 bases that match TRBD2. Germline CDR1 MNHEY, CDR2 SVGEGT. This CDR3 is built from 15 residues. With V trimmed by 2 bases and J by 2 bases, 4 bases remained unmatched. CDR3 nucleotides: TGTGCCAGCAGTTACCCTAGCGGGATCACCTACGAGCAGTACTTC. Residues: CASSYPSGITYEQYF.

In its sample, this clonotype was seen a few times. The J gene is TRBJ2-7, the V gene TRBV19; the D is unclear. Germline V gives CDR1 LNHDA, CDR2 SQIVND (reference sequence). There are 16 residues in the CDR3. V was pared by 0 bases and J by 0 bases, with 12 bases between. The CDR3: CASSIDTKINSYEQYF. The CDR3 DNA sequence: TGTGCCAGTAGTATAGACACGAAGATTAACTCCTACGAGCAGTACTTC.

This clonotype was counted at least ten times. The chain carries TRBV11-3 and TRBJ2-3, with D possibly TRBD2 on 6 matching bases. The CDR3 runs to 15 residues. Germline lookup yields CDR1 SGHNT and CDR2 YENEEA. Trimming removed 1 base at V and 4 bases at J, with 12 bases between. The CDR3 nucleotides are TGTGCCAGCAGCTTAGGGGGACTCGGCCCAGATACGCAGTATTTT. Translated: CASSLGGLGPDTQYF. The variable domain in full, completed from reference TRBV11-3 and TRBJ2-3, reads EAGVVQSPRYKIIEKKQPVAFWCNPISGHNTLYWYLQNLGQGPELLIRYENEEAVDDSQLPKDRFSAERLKGVDSTLKIQPAELGDSAVYLCASSLGGLGPDTQYFGPGTRLTVL.

On this clonotype: A far larger clone differs by one base, so this is likely a read error. The chain carries TRBV7-2 and TRBJ2-1; 9 bases match TRBD2. CDR3 length: 15 residues. Germline V gene data show CDR1 as SGHTA and CDR2 as FQGNSA. The CDR3 reads CASSFFSGGSNGQFF. CDR3 sequence (DNA): TGTGCCAGCAGCTTTTTTAGCGGGGGATCCAATGGGCAGTTCTTC.